Given below is one T cell receptor (beta chain) in context. This clonotype was observed many times. There is no known antigen for this receptor. No base quality information exists; no much larger clone differs at one position. This entry is derived from a study of T cells in Graves' hyperthyroidism and ophthalmopathy (dated by TCRdb to the late 2010s). A note on the overall study: Peripheral blood was sampled at the time of initial diagnosis, prior to any treatment. After blood sampling, hyperthyroidism patients were treated with methimazole at a starting dose of 30 mg daily, and ophthalmopathy patients were treated with high-dose intravenous methylprednisolone. The approximately 98 discovery patients were randomly divided into training and test sets at a 7:3 ratio. To identify distinguishing TCR V-J signatures, a discovery cohort of some 99 patients was used, comprising some 43 with Graves' ophthalmopathy and 57 with stable Graves' hyperthyroidism. In addition, the study compared T-cell repertoires in thyroid tissue and in blood from about six Graves' hyperthyroidism patients. An independent validation cohort of about 19 hyperthyroidism patients and 17 patients who later progressed to ophthalmopathy tested prospective prediction of ophthalmopathy. The paper reports TCR Vbeta CDR3 sequencing of approximately 130 peripheral blood samples: 43 ophthalmopathy, 70 to 85 hyperthyroidism and around 17 progressor patients. The paper's findings and limits, for the study overall: Blood samples also contained most of the expanded thyroid clonotypes (frequency above 0.001), which suggests that blood repertoires may reflect thyroid immune responses. Sample size was not statistically predetermined, and investigators were not blinded to group allocation. In validation, progression to ophthalmopathy was predicted by the model with 70.59% sensitivity and 72% to 85% specificity, a median of about 6.8 months before onset. A 13 V-J signature model separated ophthalmopathy from stable hyperthyroidism, with around 88% sensitivity and about 81% specificity in cross-validation and 80%/75% in testing.

The TCR beta CDR3 regions were amplified from RNA transcripts. A first-round RT-PCR of the TCR CDR3 used the HTBI primer set with the Qiagen OneStep RT-PCR kit. Libraries were constructed in a second round of multiplex PCR, after which size selection and purification were carried out. Paired-end sequencing of the libraries was performed with 100 bp reads on an Illumina HiSeq2000. Per the source publication's procedure: SOAPnuke was used to process the raw data, throwing out any read that contained adapters or uncalled bases, had a mean Phred below 15, or lacked an exact constant-primer or identifier match. COPE v1.2.5 was used to merge the high-quality paired reads, and each unique nucleotide sequence was defined as a clonotype. MiTCR v1.1 was used to align clonotypes to the IMGT TRBV, TRBD and TRBJ reference segments. Only V-J combinations with frequency above 0.0001, covering 99% to 99.2% of repertoires, were analysed. The TCS score was defined as F50 (clonal expansion) divided by E x V (chaos), with BLOSUM62-based TCRdist calculated between CDR3 peptides within each V-J. Welch's t-statistics and random forest reduced fewer than 600 V-J features to 10 to 15, which were used in a naive Bayes classifier (R e1071). TCRdb handled the public reads itself, with Q25 trimming in fastp and clone calling in MiXCR, and kept productive beta chains. Entries that share a CDR3 protein sequence are merged under the most common genes and DNA. TCRdb, not the original authors, processed these V and J calls. This sample comprises around 690,000 distinct CDR3 sequences, around 15% of them detected only once. Clones ranked in the top ten supply about 14% of the sample.

Stable Graves' hyperthyroidism was defined as the absence of progression to ophthalmopathy over 18 months of follow-up. The hyperthyroidism patients were between 18 and 65 years old and newly diagnosed, with a disease duration of less than 2 months. Exclusion was applied to patients with uncontrolled infections, other autoimmune diseases, pregnancy or lactation. Diagnoses were based on clinical symptoms, serum thyroxine and TRAb, thyroid ultrasound and orbital computed tomography. PBMCs were separated from roughly 10 ml of fresh peripheral blood using Ficoll-Paque density gradient centrifugation. Total RNA was extracted using Trizol reagent, and RNA quality was assessed on an Agilent 2100 Bioanalyzer. The CDR3 runs 15 residues from the cysteine to the phenylalanine. Only the CDR3 DNA stays, 45 bases, in frame from base 1. CDR1 and CDR2, looked up from the germline V gene (reference sequence), are DFQATT and SNEGSKA. V and J are trimmed by 5 bases and 5 bases, and the gene matches miss 12 bases of the junction.

The rearranged chain carries TRBV20-1 and TRBJ2-5; 9 central nucleotides agree with TRBD2. Sequenced input: blood. The receptor was isolated from a middle-aged man with Graves' hyperthyroidism. The nucleotide sequence reads TGCAGTGCTCCGTTAGCGGGAGCCGGGTGGGAGACCCAGTACTTC. It is translated as CSAPLAGAGWETQYF.